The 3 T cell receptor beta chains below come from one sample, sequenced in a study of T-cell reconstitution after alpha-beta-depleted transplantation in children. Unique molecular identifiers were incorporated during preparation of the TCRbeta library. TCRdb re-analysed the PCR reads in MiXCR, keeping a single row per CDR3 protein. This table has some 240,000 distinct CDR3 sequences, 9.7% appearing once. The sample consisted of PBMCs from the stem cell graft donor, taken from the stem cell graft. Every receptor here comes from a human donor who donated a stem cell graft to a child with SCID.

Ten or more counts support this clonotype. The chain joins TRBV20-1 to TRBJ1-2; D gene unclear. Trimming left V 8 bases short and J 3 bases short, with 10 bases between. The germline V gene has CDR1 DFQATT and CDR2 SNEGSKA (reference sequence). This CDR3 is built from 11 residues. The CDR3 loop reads CSRRLDYGYTF. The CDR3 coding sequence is TGCAGTCGAAGGCTGGACTATGGCTACACCTTC.

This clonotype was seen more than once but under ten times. The CDR3 DNA reads as TGTGCCAGCAGCTTAGCGCGTGTTCAGTTCTTC. It yields the protein CASSLARVQFF. The chain employs TRBV7-9 and TRBJ2-1; unclear D gene. Germline CDR1 and CDR2: SEHNR and FQNEAQ (reference sequence). V was shortened by 0 bases and J by 13 bases, with 7 bases between the two germline ends. This CDR3 is built from 11 residues.

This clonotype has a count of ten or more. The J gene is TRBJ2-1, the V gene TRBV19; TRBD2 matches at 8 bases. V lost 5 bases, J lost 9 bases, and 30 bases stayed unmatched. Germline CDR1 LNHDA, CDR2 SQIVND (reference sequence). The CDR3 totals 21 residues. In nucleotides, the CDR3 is TGTGCCAGTAGTCGCAAACCAATCATCGGGGGGGCCGTGACTCACAATGGTGAGCAGTTCTTC. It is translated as CASSRKPIIGGAVTHNGEQFF.